The sequence of this TCR beta chain was determined in a study of CD8 T cells in ankylosing spondylitis. Points from the study as a whole: Clones linked to disease were reported to show significant enrichment in matched ankylosing spondylitis synovial fluid. Disease-linked clones bore a CD8+ phenotype and were relatively rare in peripheral blood. A motif in TCR beta, a set of roughly eight highly homologous variants, appeared characteristic of ankylosing spondylitis blood.

This clonotype came up a few times. The antigen is not known. A single record per CDR3 protein comes from TCRdb applying MiXCR to the 5' RACE reads. Among more than 600,000 distinct CDR3 sequences listed, around 17% were seen once. CDR3 length: 15 amino acids. From germline, CDR1 is LGHDT and CDR2 YNNKEL (reference sequence). The V gene lost 1 base and the J gene lost 9 bases, with 13 bases spanning the gap. Sequenced sample: blood, either unsorted or a sorted T cell fraction (not recorded which). This TCR was sampled from a male donor with ankylosing spondylitis. This chain links TRBV3-1 with TRBJ1-6; D is uncertain. For the CDR3, the DNA is TGTGCCAGCAGCCAAGGCCTGAGCGCGGGTTCACCCCTCCACTTT. Its protein is CASSQGLSAGSPLHF.